Shown below are 14 T cell receptor beta chains from a single sample sequenced in a study of blood T cell repertoires in COVID-19. Clones were sequenced by immunoSEQ multiplex PCR, and TCRdb holds only the in-frame ones, with some missing. The profile shows hundreds of thousands of clones, around 91% of them singletons. The sample was peripheral blood. The receptors originated from a woman between 18 and 30 years old who had recovered from COVID-19.

The chain is built from TRBV11-2 and TRBJ1-4; D ambiguous. Germline-derived CDR1 and CDR2 are SGHAT and FQNNGV. This CDR3 comprises 15 residues. Trimming left V 5 bases short and J 0 bases short, with 10 bases between. The CDR3 sequence is CASSPTGTTNEKLFF. Written as DNA, the CDR3 is TGTGCCAGCAGCCCCACCGGGACAACTAATGAAAAACTGTTTTTT.

This rearrangement joins TRBV5-1 to TRBJ1-5; 8 nucleotides agree with TRBD1. The CDR3 loop spans 17 amino acids. The trim removed 0 bases at V and 6 bases at J, leaving 11 bases unmatched. Germline V CDR1 and CDR2: SGHRS, YFSETQ. CDR3 region: CASSLDAGGTGLQPQHF. CDR3 in DNA: TGCGCCAGCAGCTTGGATGCAGGGGGCACAGGCCTTCAGCCCCAGCATTTT.

This clone appeared a single time. This rearrangement joins TRBV11-2 to TRBJ1-1; D uncertain. In germline, CDR1 is SGHAT, CDR2 FQNNGV. The CDR3 spans 13 residues. Trimming shortened V by 5 bases and J by 4 bases, and 11 bases separated the two germline ends. This chain's CDR3 is CASSDRRGTEAFF. The DNA of the CDR3 is TGTGCCAGCAGCGACCGACGGGGCACTGAAGCTTTCTTT.

This CDR3 is CASSRQVGYGYTF. In nucleotides, the CDR3 is TGTGCCAGCAGCCGTCAGGTCGGCTATGGCTACACCTTC. The chain recombines TRBV7-2 with TRBJ1-2; no clear D. The V and J ends lost 5 bases and 4 bases respectively, with 11 bases between them. This CDR3 is built from 13 residues. Germline CDR1 SGHTA, CDR2 FQGNSA.

The chain couples TRBV3-1 (or the pseudogene TRBV3-2) to TRBJ2-7, with 7 nucleotides matching TRBD1. V was clipped by 5 bases and J by 2 bases; unmatched bases: 9. The CDR3 has 15 amino acids. Germline V gene sequence: CDR1 LGHDT, CDR2 YNNKEL (reference sequence). The CDR3 reads CASSRNYRGTYEQYV. CDR3 bases: TGTGCCAGCAGCAGAAACTACAGGGGTACCTACGAGCAGTACGTC.

The chain has TRBV7-2 and TRBJ2-4, with D maybe TRBD1 (6 bases). Germline CDR1 SGHTA, CDR2 FQGNSA. The length of the CDR3 is 16 residues. V was trimmed by 0 bases and J by 1 base, leaving 10 bases between them. Written as DNA, the CDR3 is TGTGCCAGCAGCTTAGCGGCTCAGGGGGCCAAAAACATTCAGTACTTC. Encoded protein: CASSLAAQGAKNIQYF.

V and J are TRBV28 and TRBJ2-3, with 7 nucleotides matching TRBD2. The CDR3 loop spans 15 amino acids. Unmatched junction bases numbered 3, after V lost 2 bases and J lost 1 base. In germline, CDR1 is MDHEN, CDR2 SYDVKM. The CDR3 is CASSLAGEGTDTQYF. DNA of the CDR3: TGTGCCAGCAGTTTAGCGGGAGAGGGCACAGATACGCAGTATTTT.

This chain links TRBV6-5 with TRBJ2-5; tentatively, D is TRBD1 (5 bases). V was trimmed by 6 bases and J by 2 bases, leaving 16 bases between them. CDR1 and CDR2 (germline): MNHEY, SVGAGI. The CDR3 is made up of 15 amino acids. As DNA, the CDR3 is TGTGCCAGCAGCCGGGCGGTGACAGCTCAAGAGACCCAGTACTTC. Protein product: CASSRAVTAQETQYF.

The rearrangement links TRBV6-5 to TRBJ1-3; no clear D. This CDR3 has 14 residues. CDR1 is MNHEY, CDR2 SVGAGI, per germline. V lost 4 bases and J 2 bases, leaving 9 bases between the germline ends. CDR3 nucleotide sequence: TGTGCCAGCAGTTCACAGAGACCTGGAAACACCATATATTTT. It is translated as CASSSQRPGNTIYF.

V usage is TRBV27 and J usage is TRBJ2-5, with D hard to call. There are 15 residues in the CDR3. Germline CDR1 reads MNHEY; CDR2 reads SMNVEV (reference sequence). Trimming took 6 bases from V and 1 from J, leaving 15 bases between them. CDR3 nucleotides: TGTGCCAGCAGCTCACTTCCAGGTTCCCAAGAGACCCAGTACTTC. Translated: CASSSLPGSQETQYF.

The gene calls are TRBV18 and TRBJ1-5; weak D call: TRBD1 (5 bases). Germline-derived CDR1 and CDR2 are KGHSH and LQKENI. The CDR3 is 14 residues long. V was shortened by 6 bases and J by 3 bases, with 12 bases between the two germline ends. The CDR3 reads CASSRDSANQPQHF. As DNA, the CDR3 is TGTGCCAGCTCCCGCGACAGCGCCAATCAGCCCCAGCATTTT.

The genes are TRBV19 and TRBJ1-1, with D perhaps matching TRBD1 (6 bases). The V and J ends lost 5 bases and 7 bases respectively, with 14 bases between them. Germline-derived CDR1 and CDR2 are LNHDA and SQIVND (reference sequence). The CDR3 has 13 residues. CDR3 sequence: CASSPKGTLEAFF. For the CDR3, the DNA is TGTGCCAGTAGTCCGAAGGGGACACTTGAAGCTTTCTTT. Together with reference TRBV19 and TRBJ1-1, the CDR3 gives the full variable domain: DGGITQSPKYLFRKEGQNVTLSCEQNLNHDAMYWYRQDPGQGLRLIYYSQIVNDFQKGDIAEGYSVSREKKESFPLTVTSAQKNPTAFYLCASSPKGTLEAFFGQGTRLTVV.

The chain employs TRBV5-8 and TRBJ2-2; 11 bases line up with TRBD2. Losses at the gene ends were 4 bases for V and 3 bases for J; bases not matched to a gene: 14. The length of the CDR3 is 19 residues. The germline V gene encodes CDR1 SGHTS and CDR2 YDEGEE. CDR3 sequence: CASSRLAGPHQGDTGELFF. The CDR3 bases are TGTGCCAGCAGCCGACTAGCGGGGCCCCACCAGGGGGACACCGGGGAGCTGTTTTTT.

The J gene is TRBJ1-6, the V gene TRBV10-3, with D possibly being TRBD1 (6 bases). CDR1 is ENHRY and CDR2 is SYGVKD in the germline V gene. There are 15 residues in the CDR3. Trimming stripped 2 bases from V and 9 bases from J, with 14 bases between. CDR3 sequence reads: CAISEVGGGGSPLHF. CDR3 sequence (DNA): TGTGCCATCAGTGAGGTTGGGGGCGGAGGTTCACCCCTCCACTTT.